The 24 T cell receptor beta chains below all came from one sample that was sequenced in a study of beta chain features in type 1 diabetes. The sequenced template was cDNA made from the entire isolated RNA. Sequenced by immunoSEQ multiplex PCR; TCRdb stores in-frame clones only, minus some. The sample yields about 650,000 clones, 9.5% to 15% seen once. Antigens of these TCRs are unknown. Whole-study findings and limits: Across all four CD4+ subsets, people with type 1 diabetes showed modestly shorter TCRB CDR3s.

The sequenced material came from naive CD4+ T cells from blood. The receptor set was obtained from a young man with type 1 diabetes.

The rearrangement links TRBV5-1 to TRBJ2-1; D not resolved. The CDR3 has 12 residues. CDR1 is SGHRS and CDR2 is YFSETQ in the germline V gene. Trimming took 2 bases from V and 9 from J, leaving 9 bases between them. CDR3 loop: CASSFGLGEQFF. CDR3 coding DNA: TGCGCCAGCAGCTTCGGCCTCGGTGAGCAGTTCTTC.

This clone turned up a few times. In DNA, the CDR3 is TGCGCCAGCAGCCTCGACGGCCCGGTCACCGGGGAGCTGTTTTTT. Amino acid sequence: CASSLDGPVTGELFF. The chain uses TRBV4-3 and TRBJ2-2; no clear D gene. Germline V gives CDR1 LGHNA, CDR2 YSLEER. Trimming cost V 4 bases and J 4 bases, with 13 bases left between them. The CDR3 consists of 15 residues.

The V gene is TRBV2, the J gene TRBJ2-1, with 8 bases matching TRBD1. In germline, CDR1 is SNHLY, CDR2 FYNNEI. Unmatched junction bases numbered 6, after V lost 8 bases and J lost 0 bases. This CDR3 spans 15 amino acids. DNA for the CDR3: TGTGCCAGCCCGACAGGGGTAAACTCCTACAATGAGCAGTTCTTC. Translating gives CASPTGVNSYNEQFF.

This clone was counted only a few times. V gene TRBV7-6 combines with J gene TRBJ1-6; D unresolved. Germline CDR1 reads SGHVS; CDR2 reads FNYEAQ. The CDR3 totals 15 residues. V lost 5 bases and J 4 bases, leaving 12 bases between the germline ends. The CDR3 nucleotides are TGTGCCAGCAGCCGGACGGAGACTTATAATTCACCCCTCCACTTT. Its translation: CASSRTETYNSPLHF.

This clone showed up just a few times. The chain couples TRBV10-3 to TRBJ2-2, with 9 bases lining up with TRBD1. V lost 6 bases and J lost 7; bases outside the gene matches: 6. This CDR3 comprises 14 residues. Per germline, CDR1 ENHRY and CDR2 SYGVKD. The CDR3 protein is CAISPGQGHGELFF. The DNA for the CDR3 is TGTGCCATCAGCCCGGGACAGGGTCACGGGGAGCTGTTTTTT.

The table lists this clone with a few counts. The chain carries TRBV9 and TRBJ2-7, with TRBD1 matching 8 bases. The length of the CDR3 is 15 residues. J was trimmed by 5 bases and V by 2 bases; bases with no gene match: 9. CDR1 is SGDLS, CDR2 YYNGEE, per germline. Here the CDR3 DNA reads TGTGCCAGCAGCGTTCAGGGGGCTGGCGTCCACGAGCAGTACTTC. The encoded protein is CASSVQGAGVHEQYF.

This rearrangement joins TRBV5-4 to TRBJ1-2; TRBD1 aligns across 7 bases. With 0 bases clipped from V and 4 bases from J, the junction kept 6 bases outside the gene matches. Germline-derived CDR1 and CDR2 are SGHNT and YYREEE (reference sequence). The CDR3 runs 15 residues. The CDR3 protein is CASSLVGDSPYGYTF. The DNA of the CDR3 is TGTGCCAGCAGCTTGGTCGGGGACAGTCCCTATGGCTACACCTTC.

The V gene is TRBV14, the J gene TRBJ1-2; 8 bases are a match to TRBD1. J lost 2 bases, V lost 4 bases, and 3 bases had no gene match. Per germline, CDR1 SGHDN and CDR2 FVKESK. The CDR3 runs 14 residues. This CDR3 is CASSRGQANYGYTF. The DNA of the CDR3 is TGTGCCAGCAGCCGGGGACAGGCCAACTATGGCTACACCTTC.

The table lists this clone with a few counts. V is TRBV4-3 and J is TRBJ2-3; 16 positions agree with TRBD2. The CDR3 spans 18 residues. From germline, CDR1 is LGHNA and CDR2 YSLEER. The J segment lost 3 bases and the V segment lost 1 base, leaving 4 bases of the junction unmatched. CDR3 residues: CASSQGGTSGGETDTQYF. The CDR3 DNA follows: TGCGCCAGCAGCCAAGGAGGGACTAGCGGGGGGGAAACAGATACGCAGTATTTT.

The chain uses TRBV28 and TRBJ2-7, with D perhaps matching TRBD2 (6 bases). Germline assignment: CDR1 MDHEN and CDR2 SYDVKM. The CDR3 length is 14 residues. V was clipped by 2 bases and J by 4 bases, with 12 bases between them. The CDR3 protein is CASSLVGRLYEQYF. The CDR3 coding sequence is TGTGCCAGCAGTTTAGTAGGGAGGTTGTACGAGCAGTACTTC. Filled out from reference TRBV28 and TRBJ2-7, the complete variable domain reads DVKVTQSSRYLVKRTGEKVFLECVQDMDHENMFWYRQDPGLGLRLIYFSYDVKMKEKGDIPEGYSVSREKKERFSLILESASTNQTSMYLCASSLVGRLYEQYFGPGTRLTVT.

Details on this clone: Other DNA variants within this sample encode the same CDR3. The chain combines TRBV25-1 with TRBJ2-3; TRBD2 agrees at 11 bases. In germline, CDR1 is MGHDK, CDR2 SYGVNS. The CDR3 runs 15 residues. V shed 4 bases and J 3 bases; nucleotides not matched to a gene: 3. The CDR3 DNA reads TGTGCCAGCAGTGGGGGGACTAGCGGAACAGATACGCAGTATTTT. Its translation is CASSGGTSGTDTQYF.

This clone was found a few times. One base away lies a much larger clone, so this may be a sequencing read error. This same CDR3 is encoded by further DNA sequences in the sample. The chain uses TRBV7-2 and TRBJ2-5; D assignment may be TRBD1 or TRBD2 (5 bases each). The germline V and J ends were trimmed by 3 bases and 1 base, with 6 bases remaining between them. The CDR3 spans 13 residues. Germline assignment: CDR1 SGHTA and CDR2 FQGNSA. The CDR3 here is CASSFGGQETQYF. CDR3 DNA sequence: TGTGCCAGCAGCTTTGGGGGCCAAGAGACCCAGTACTTC.

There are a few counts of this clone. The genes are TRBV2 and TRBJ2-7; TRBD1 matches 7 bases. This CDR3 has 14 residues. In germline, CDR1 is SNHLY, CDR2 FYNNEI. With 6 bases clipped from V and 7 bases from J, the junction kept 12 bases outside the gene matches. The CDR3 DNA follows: TGTGCCAGCAGGGGCCTCGACAGGGCGAAGGAGCAGTACTTC. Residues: CASRGLDRAKEQYF.

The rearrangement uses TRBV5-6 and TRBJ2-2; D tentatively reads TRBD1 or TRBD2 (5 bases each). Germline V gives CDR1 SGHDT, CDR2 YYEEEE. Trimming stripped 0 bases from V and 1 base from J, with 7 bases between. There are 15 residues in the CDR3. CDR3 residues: CASSLGGVNTGELFF. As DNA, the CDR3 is TGTGCCAGCAGCTTGGGAGGGGTGAACACCGGGGAGCTGTTTTTT.

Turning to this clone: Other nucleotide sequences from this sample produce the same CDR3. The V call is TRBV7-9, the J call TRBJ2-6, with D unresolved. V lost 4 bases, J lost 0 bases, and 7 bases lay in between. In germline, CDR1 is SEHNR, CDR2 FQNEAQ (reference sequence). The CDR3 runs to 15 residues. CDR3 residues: CASSYSRSGANVLTF. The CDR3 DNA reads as TGTGCCAGCAGCTATTCCCGCTCTGGGGCCAACGTCCTGACTTTC.

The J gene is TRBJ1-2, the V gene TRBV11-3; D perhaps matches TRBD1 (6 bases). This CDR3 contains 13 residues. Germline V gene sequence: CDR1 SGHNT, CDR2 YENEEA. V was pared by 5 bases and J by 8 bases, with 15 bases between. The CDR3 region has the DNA TGTGCCAGCAGCCCCGACAGGATTTCAGGCTACACCTTC. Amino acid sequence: CASSPDRISGYTF.

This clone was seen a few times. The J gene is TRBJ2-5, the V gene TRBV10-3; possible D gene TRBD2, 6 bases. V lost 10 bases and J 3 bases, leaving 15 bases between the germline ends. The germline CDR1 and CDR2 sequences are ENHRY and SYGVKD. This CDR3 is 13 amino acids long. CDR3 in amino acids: CATTGDSEETQYF. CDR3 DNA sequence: TGTGCCACTACCGGGGACTCCGAAGAGACCCAGTACTTC.

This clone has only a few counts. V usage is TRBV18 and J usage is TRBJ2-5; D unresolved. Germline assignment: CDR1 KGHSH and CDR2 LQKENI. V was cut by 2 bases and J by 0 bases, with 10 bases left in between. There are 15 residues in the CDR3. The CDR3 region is CASSPRSAYQETQYF. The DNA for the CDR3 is TGTGCCAGCTCACCAAGGTCGGCGTACCAAGAGACCCAGTACTTC.

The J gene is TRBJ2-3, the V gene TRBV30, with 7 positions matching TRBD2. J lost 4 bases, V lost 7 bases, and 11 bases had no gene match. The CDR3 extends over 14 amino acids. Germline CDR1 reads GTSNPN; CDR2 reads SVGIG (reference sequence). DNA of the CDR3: TGTGCCTTTCTCCTGGCGGGGGATGCAGATACGCAGTATTTT. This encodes CAFLLAGDADTQYF.

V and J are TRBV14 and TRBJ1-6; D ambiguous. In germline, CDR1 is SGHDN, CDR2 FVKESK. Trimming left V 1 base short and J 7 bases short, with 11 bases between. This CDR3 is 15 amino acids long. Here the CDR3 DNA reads TGTGCCAGCAGCCAAGTTCTTGGAGGGAATTCACCCCTCCACTTT. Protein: CASSQVLGGNSPLHF.

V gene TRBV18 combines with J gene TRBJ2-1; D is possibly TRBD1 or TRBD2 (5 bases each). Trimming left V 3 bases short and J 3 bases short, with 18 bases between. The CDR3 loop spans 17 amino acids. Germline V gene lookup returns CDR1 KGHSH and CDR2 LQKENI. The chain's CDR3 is CASSPIRAGTDYNEQFF. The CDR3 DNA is TGTGCCAGCTCACCGATTCGGGCCGGGACGGACTACAATGAGCAGTTCTTC.

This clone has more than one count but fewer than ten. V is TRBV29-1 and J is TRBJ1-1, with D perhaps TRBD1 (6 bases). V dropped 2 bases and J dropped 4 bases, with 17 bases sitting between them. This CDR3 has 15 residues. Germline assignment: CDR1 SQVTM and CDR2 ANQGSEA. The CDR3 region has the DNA TGCAGCGTTGAACCCACGCGGGGGGCGCGCACTGAAGCTTTCTTT. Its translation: CSVEPTRGARTEAFF.

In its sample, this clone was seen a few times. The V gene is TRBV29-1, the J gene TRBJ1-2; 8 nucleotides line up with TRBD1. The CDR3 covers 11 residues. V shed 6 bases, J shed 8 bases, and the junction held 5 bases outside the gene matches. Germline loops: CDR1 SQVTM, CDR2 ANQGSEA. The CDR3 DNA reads TGCAGCGTGCAGGGGGCGGGAGGCTACACCTTC. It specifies CSVQGAGGYTF. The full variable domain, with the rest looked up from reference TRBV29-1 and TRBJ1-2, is SAVISQKPSRDICQRGTSLTIQCQVDSQVTMMFWYRQQPGQSLTLIATANQGSEATYESGFVIDKFPISRPNLTFSTLTVSNMSPEDSSIYLCSVQGAGGYTFGSGTRLTVV.

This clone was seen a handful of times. CDR3 amino acids: CASSLRGAANEKLFF. The DNA of the CDR3 is TGTGCCAGCAGCTTGCGGGGGGCAGCTAATGAAAAACTGTTTTTT. The chain is built from TRBV7-6 and TRBJ1-4, with D possibly matching TRBD1 (6 bases). CDR1 and CDR2 (germline): SGHVS, FNYEAQ. CDR3 length equals 15 residues. V was clipped by 3 bases and J by 3 bases, with 11 bases between them.